The present entry profiles one T cell receptor (beta chain) with its context. The sample contains more than one DNA sequence encoding this CDR3. This specimen belongs to a study of technical replicates of blood from several donors. The length of the CDR3 is 13 residues. Germline V gene lookup returns CDR1 LNHDA and CDR2 SQIVND (reference sequence). V was pared by 4 bases and J by 0 bases, with 6 bases between. Repertoires were generated with immunoSEQ multiplex PCR, while TCRdb's copy carries only in-frame clones and drops some. The sample shows 72,000 or so clones, approximately 96% of them seen only once.

Sequencing was performed on T cells isolated from PBMCs. The receptor's source is a human donor in good health. This chain links TRBV19 with TRBJ1-1; D not resolved. DNA for the CDR3: TGTGCCAGTAGTACTTCAGTGAACACTGAAGCTTTCTTT. Its protein product is CASSTSVNTEAFF.